The present entry profiles one T cell receptor beta chain with its context. No antigen is known for it. The entry originates in a study of T cells in Graves' hyperthyroidism and ophthalmopathy. Findings and caveats of the study: By a 13 V-J model, ophthalmopathy was set apart from stable hyperthyroidism.

Amplified TCR beta CDR3 regions came from RNA transcripts. Primed by the HTBI set, a first-round RT-PCR was run on the TCR CDR3. TCRdb ran MiXCR on the multiplex PCR reads and lists one entry per CDR3 protein. The sample has about 400,000 distinct CDR3 sequences, around 25% seen once. With 3 bases removed from V and 7 bases from J, the gap between germline ends came to 18 bases. This CDR3 is 16 amino acids long. Germline lookup yields CDR1 SGHDN and CDR2 FVKESK. The receptor was isolated from a man aged 50 to 60 with Graves' hyperthyroidism. The chain has TRBV14 and TRBJ1-4, with D possibly matching TRBD1 (5 bases). The specimen was blood. The CDR3 protein is CASSHTKGLGLEKLFF. The CDR3, as DNA: TGTGCCAGCAGCCACACCAAGGGGTTGGGACTTGAAAAACTGTTTTTT.